The source of this T cell receptor beta chain is a study of identical twins. Study-level findings and limits: Models predicted less out-of-frame TCR alpha sharing in monozygotic twins than was found.

Through template switching, a universal primer site was introduced, and the cDNA contained unique molecular identifiers. MiXCR, applied by TCRdb to the 5' RACE reads, yields one record per CDR3 protein. The table records a few hundred thousand distinct CDR3 sequences, more than 9% of them present only once. Germline CDR1 is ENHRY and CDR2 is SYGVKD. With 5 bases clipped from V and 7 bases from J, the junction kept 16 bases outside the gene matches. CDR3 size: 19 residues. For this clonotype: The target antigen is unknown.

This same sample was also taken into another study, of yellow fever vaccine responses in identical twins.

The sequence was collected from a woman between 18 and 29 years old in good health. The V and J genes are TRBV10-3 and TRBJ2-3; 15 bases fit TRBD2. Sequencing used PBMCs. The CDR3: CAISSRLLGTSGRRNTQYF. The CDR3 region has the DNA TGTGCCATCAGTTCACGGCTTCTCGGGACTAGCGGGAGGAGAAATACGCAGTATTTT.